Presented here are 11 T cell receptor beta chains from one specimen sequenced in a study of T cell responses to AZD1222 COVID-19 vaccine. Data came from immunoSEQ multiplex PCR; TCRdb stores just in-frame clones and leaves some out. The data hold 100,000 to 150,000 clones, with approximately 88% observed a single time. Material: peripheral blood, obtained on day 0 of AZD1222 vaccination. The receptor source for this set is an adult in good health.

The CDR3 reads CASRGTGSGSYEQYF. CDR3 coding DNA: TGTGCCAGTAGGGGGACAGGGAGCGGATCCTACGAGCAGTACTTC. V usage is TRBV19 and J usage is TRBJ2-7, with TRBD1 matching over 9 bases. In germline, CDR1 is LNHDA, CDR2 SQIVND (reference sequence). The J segment lost 1 base and the V segment lost 6 bases, leaving 7 bases of the junction unmatched. The CDR3 runs to 15 residues.

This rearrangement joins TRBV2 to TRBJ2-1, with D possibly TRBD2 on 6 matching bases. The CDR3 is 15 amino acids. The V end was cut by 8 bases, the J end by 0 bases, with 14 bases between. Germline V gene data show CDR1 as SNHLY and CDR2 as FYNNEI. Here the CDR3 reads CASRLGANSYNEQFF. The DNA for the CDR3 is TGTGCCAGCCGACTAGGGGCGAACTCCTACAATGAGCAGTTCTTC.

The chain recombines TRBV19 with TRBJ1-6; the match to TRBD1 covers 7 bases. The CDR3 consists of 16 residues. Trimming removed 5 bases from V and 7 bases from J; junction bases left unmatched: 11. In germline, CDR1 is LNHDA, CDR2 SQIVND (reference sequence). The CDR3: CASSADLGTVNSPLHF. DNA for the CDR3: TGTGCCAGTAGTGCCGACCTCGGGACAGTGAATTCACCCCTCCACTTT.

The CDR3 loop reads CSAGNNEQFF. CDR3 sequence (DNA): TGCAGTGCTGGTAACAATGAGCAGTTCTTC. This chain uses TRBV20-1 with TRBJ2-1, with unresolved D. CDR1 and CDR2 from the germline V gene are DFQATT and SNEGSKA (reference sequence). V shed 5 bases and J shed 5 bases, with 4 bases lying between them. CDR3 length equals 10 residues.

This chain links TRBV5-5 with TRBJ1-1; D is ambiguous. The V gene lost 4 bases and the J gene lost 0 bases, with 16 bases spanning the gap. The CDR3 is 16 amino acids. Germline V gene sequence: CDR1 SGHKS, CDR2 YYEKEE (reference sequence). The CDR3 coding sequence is TGTGCCAGCAGCCTTAGGACGGCGGACCTGAACACTGAAGCTTTCTTT. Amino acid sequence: CASSLRTADLNTEAFF.

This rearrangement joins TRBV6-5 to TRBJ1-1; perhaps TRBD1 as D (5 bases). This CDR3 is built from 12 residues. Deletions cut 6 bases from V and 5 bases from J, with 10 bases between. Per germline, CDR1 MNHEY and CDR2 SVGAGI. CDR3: CASSWGGTEAFF. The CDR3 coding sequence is TGTGCCAGCAGCTGGGGGGGGACTGAAGCTTTCTTT.

The CDR3 region has the DNA TGTGCCAGCTCACCTAGGACAGGGGACACTGAAGCTTTCTTT. Its protein product is CASSPRTGDTEAFF. The V gene is TRBV18, the J gene TRBJ1-1, with 9 bases lining up with TRBD1. Per germline, CDR1 KGHSH and CDR2 LQKENI. The CDR3 loop spans 14 amino acids. V shed 3 bases, J shed 3 bases, and the junction held 2 bases outside the gene matches.

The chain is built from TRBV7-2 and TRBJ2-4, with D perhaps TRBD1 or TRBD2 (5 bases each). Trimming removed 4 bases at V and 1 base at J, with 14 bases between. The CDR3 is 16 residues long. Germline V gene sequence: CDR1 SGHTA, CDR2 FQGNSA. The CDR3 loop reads CASSWGAGTAKNIQYF. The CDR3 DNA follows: TGTGCCAGCAGCTGGGGCGCAGGGACGGCCAAAAACATTCAGTACTTC. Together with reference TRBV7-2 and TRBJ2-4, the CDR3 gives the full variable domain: GAGVSQSPSNKVTEKGKDVELRCDPISGHTALYWYRQSLGQGLEFLIYFQGNSAPDKSGLPSDRFSAERTGGSVSTLTIQRTQQEDSAVYLCASSWGAGTAKNIQYFGAGTRLSVL.

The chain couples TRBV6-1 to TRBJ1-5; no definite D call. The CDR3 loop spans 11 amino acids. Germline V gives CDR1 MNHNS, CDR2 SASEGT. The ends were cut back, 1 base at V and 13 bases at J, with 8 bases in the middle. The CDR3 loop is CASSEVRIQHF. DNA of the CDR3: TGTGCCAGCAGTGAAGTAAGGATTCAGCATTTT.

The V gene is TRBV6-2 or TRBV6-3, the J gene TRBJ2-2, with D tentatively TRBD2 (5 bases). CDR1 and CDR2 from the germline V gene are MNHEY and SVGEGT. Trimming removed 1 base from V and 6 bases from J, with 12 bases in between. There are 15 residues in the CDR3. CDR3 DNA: TGTGCCAGCAGTTACTATGGTAGCGTATCCGGGGAGCTGTTTTTT. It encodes CASSYYGSVSGELFF.

The CDR3, as DNA: TGCGCCAGCAGCTTGGAGGCCAGCGGGGGCACAGATACGCAGTATTTT. Translation: CASSLEASGGTDTQYF. The chain employs TRBV5-1 and TRBJ2-3; 7 bases map to TRBD2. Trimming took 0 bases from V and 1 from J; bases not matched to a gene: 5. The CDR3 is made up of 16 amino acids. Germline CDR1 and CDR2: SGHRS and YFSETQ.